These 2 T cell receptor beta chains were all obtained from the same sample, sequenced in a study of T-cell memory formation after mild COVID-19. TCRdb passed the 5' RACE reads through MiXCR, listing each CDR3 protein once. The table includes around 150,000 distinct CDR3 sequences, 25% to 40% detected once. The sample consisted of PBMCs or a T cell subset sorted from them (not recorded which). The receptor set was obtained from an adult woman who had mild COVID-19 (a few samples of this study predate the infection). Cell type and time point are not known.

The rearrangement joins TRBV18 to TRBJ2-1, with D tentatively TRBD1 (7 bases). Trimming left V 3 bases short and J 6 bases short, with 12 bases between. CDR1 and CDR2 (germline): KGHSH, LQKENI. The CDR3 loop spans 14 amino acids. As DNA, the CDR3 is TGTGCCAGCTCACCCCAGGGGGGTTTCAATGAGCAGTTCTTC. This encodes CASSPQGGFNEQFF.

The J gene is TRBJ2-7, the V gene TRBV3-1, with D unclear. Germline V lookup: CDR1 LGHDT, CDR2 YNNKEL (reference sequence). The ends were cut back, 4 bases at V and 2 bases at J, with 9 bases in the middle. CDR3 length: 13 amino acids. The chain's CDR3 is CASSPRLTYEQYF. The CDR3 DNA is TGTGCCAGCAGCCCCCGGCTTACCTACGAGCAGTACTTC.